The clone carrying this T cell receptor (beta chain) showed up just once. V shed 5 bases and J shed 0 bases, with 14 bases lying between them. Germline V gene lookup returns CDR1 SEHNR and CDR2 FQNEAQ (reference sequence). The CDR3 runs to 15 residues. This specimen belongs to a study of T cell changes during pregnancy in multiple sclerosis. TCRdb keeps only in-frame clones here, not all; method: immunoSEQ multiplex PCR. The sample yields about 45,000 clones, approximately 90% seen once. The chain uses TRBV7-9 and TRBJ2-7; tentatively, D is TRBD1 or TRBD2 (5 bases each). The sequencing sample was made of PBMCs (not recorded whether the cells were cultured). This TCR derives from a female donor with multiple sclerosis, enrolled in a pregnancy study. CDR3 region: CASSQGRRSSYEQYF. CDR3 coding DNA: TGTGCCAGCAGCCAGGGACGCCGAAGCTCCTACGAGCAGTACTTC.